The 9 T cell receptor beta chains below were found in one sample sequenced in a study of neoadjuvant anti-PD-1 for oral cavity cancer. As to time point: after neoadjuvant nivolumab, at surgical resection. Repertoires were generated with immunoSEQ multiplex PCR, while TCRdb's copy carries only in-frame clones and drops some. This sample has about 42,000 clones; approximately 80% occur once, and the top ten carry 4.8%. The sequenced sample was PBMCs, obtained after nivolumab (anti-PD-1) treatment. These TCRs come from a person aged 40 to 85 with oral cavity squamous cell carcinoma.

The gene calls are TRBV4-2 and TRBJ2-1; possible D gene TRBD2, 5 bases. In germline, CDR1 is LGHNA, CDR2 YNFKEQ. Trimming cost V 3 bases and J 10 bases, with 19 bases left between them. This CDR3 contains 15 residues. CDR3 DNA: TGTGCCAGCAGCCATGGCCTAGCTGGCTCCAGGGAGCAGTTCTTC. It specifies CASSHGLAGSREQFF.

This clone was seen just once. The genes are TRBV6-5 and TRBJ1-2, with 7 nucleotides matching TRBD1. V trimming: 6 bases; J trimming: 8 bases; junction bases outside the gene matches: 9. The CDR3 contains 13 residues. Germline-derived CDR1 and CDR2 are MNHEY and SVGAGI. The chain's CDR3 is CASRLPTGSGYTF. CDR3 DNA sequence: TGTGCCAGCAGACTCCCGACAGGGTCAGGCTACACCTTC.

The chain is built from TRBV9 and TRBJ1-3; TRBD1 might be the D (6 bases). V was pared by 1 base and J by 1 base, with 12 bases between. Germline-derived CDR1 and CDR2 are SGDLS and YYNGEE. The CDR3 totals 16 residues. The CDR3 coding sequence is TGTGCCAGCAGCGTAATGGACAGCCTTTCTGGAAACACCATATATTTT. Translated, it gives CASSVMDSLSGNTIYF.

The rearrangement links TRBV10-2 to TRBJ2-5, with 8 bases fitting TRBD1. Germline CDR1 is WSHSY and CDR2 is SAAADI. Trimming at V came to 7 bases and at J to 2 bases, leaving 12 bases not matched to a gene. This CDR3 is built from 16 residues. The CDR3 sequence is CASKNTGTGLQETQYF. CDR3 coding DNA: TGCGCCAGCAAGAACACCGGGACAGGCCTTCAAGAGACCCAGTACTTC.

The genes are TRBV30 and TRBJ2-5; D possibly corresponds to TRBD2 (5 bases). CDR1 and CDR2 from the germline V gene are GTSNPN and SVGIG (reference sequence). V was pared by 0 bases and J by 12 bases, with 14 bases between. This CDR3 is built from 12 residues. The CDR3 bases are TGTGCCTGGAGTGTACCGTTAGCGATGGAGTACTTC. It specifies CAWSVPLAMEYF.

The V and J genes are TRBV5-4 and TRBJ1-6, with no clear D. The ends were cut back, 1 base at V and 0 bases at J, with 5 bases in the middle. CDR1 is SGHNT and CDR2 is YYREEE in the germline V gene (reference sequence). This CDR3 comprises 15 residues. CDR3 nucleotide sequence: TGTGCCAGCAGCTTGAGAAGCTCCTATAATTCACCCCTCCACTTT. Its translation is CASSLRSSYNSPLHF.

The chain links TRBV6-1 to TRBJ1-5, with TRBD1 as a possible D gene (6 bases). The CDR3 runs 15 residues. CDR1 is MNHNS, CDR2 SASEGT, per germline. V lost 6 bases and J 0 bases, leaving 12 bases between the germline ends. The CDR3 DNA is TGTGCCAGCAGGGACGGGACACTTAGCAATCAGCCCCAGCATTTT. This encodes CASRDGTLSNQPQHF.

Notes on this clone: The germline gene is not matched at one end of the junction; a read error may be the cause. The genes are TRBV7-6 and TRBJ2-7; TRBD1 matches 7 bases. Germline V gives CDR1 SGHVS, CDR2 FNYEAQ. The CDR3 is 12 residues long. The CDR3 DNA reads as TGTGCCGGCAGCCAGGGACAGTACGAGCAGTACTTC. This codes for CAGSQGQYEQYF.

The genes are TRBV29-1 and TRBJ2-1; the D gene is possibly TRBD1 (5 bases). Germline V gene lookup returns CDR1 SQVTM and CDR2 ANQGSEA. Between the trimmed V and J ends, which lost 4 bases and 0 bases, there was a span of 10 bases. This CDR3 is built from 14 residues. CDR3 in amino acids: CSVGDSFSYNEQFF. The CDR3 nucleotides are TGCAGCGTTGGAGACAGCTTCTCCTACAATGAGCAGTTCTTC.